The 9 T cell receptor beta chains below come from one sample, sequenced in a study of prognosis after radiotherapy for stage I lung cancer. From genomic DNA, TCR beta CDR3 was amplified by two-round multiplex PCR. The authors ran first-round PCR with primers specific to each TRBV and TRBJ gene. TCRdb reprocessed the multiplex PCR reads via MiXCR and lists one record per CDR3 protein. In the table there are fewer than 20,000 distinct CDR3 sequences, 44% of which are singletons. Material: PBMCs, obtained before or after stereotactic body radiation therapy (not recorded which). All receptors derive from a donor of 50 years or more with non-small cell lung cancer.

By share, this clonotype counts as medium-sized. For the CDR3, the DNA is TGTGCCAGCAGTGGCAGGGGCTTTAACTATGGCTACACCTTC. Translated: CASSGRGFNYGYTF. This chain uses TRBV12-3 or TRBV12-4 with TRBJ1-2; D may be TRBD1 (6 bases). Trimming pared 5 bases from V and 1 base from J, leaving 11 bases between. The CDR3 has 14 amino acids.

This clonotype was detected many times. The chain joins TRBV19 to TRBJ1-1, with D possibly matching TRBD1 (5 bases). The germline CDR1 and CDR2 sequences are LNHDA and SQIVND (reference sequence). Trimming shortened V by 4 bases and J by 4 bases, and 13 bases separated the two germline ends. This CDR3 is built from 14 residues. The CDR3 DNA is TGTGCCAGTAGTACGGCGGGGGTATCCACTGAAGCTTTCTTT. Its translation: CASSTAGVSTEAFF.

The CDR3 nucleotides are TGTGCCAGCCGGGGACAGGGGACTGGAAACACCATATATTTT. Translation: CASRGQGTGNTIYF. This chain joins TRBV12-3 or TRBV12-4 and TRBJ1-3; TRBD1 agrees at 10 bases. The CDR3 totals 14 residues. V dropped 8 bases and J dropped 2; count of bases not matched to a gene: 3.

This clonotype is medium-sized within its sample. CDR3 in amino acids: CASNTIRDYEQYF. DNA for the CDR3: TGTGCCAGCAACACAATACGGGACTACGAGCAGTACTTC. The V call is TRBV7-8, the J call TRBJ2-7; D perhaps matches TRBD2 (5 bases). CDR1 SGHVS and CDR2 FQNEAQ come from the germline V gene. The CDR3 is 13 amino acids. Trimming shortened V by 7 bases and J by 3 bases, and 13 bases separated the two germline ends.

The sample holds many counts of this clonotype. The J gene is TRBJ1-1, the V gene TRBV28, with D perhaps TRBD1 (5 bases). Germline loops: CDR1 MDHEN, CDR2 SYDVKM. The CDR3 consists of 13 residues. The V end lost 8 bases, the J end lost 5 bases, and 15 bases lay between the germline ends. For the CDR3, the DNA is TGTGCCAGCCTCTACCTGGGGGGAACTGAAGCTTTCTTT. Translation: CASLYLGGTEAFF.

This clonotype was detected once. A junction boundary mismatches the germline segment, possibly from a read error. This rearrangement joins TRBV24-1 to TRBJ2-2, with a weak D call TRBD2 (6 bases). The germline V gene has CDR1 KGHDR and CDR2 SFDVKD. This CDR3 contains 21 residues. CDR3 protein: CATSRTIGAGGPSGRTVELFF. CDR3 nucleotide sequence: TGTGCCACCAGTCGTACTATCGGAGCCGGAGGGCCTTCGGGGAGGACCGTGGAGCTGTTTTTT.

This clonotype was observed many times. This chain connects TRBV6-1 to TRBJ2-1, with 7 positions matching TRBD2. The CDR3 extends over 16 amino acids. The germline gives CDR1 MNHNS, CDR2 SASEGT. The V gene end was trimmed by 5 bases and the J gene end by 0 bases; junction bases not matched to a gene: 7. Here the CDR3 DNA reads TGTGCCAGCAGTCATCCGGGACTAAGCTCCTACAATGAGCAGTTCTTC. Its translation: CASSHPGLSSYNEQFF.

At least ten counts were recorded for this clonotype. This chain links TRBV28 with TRBJ2-7; 10 bases match TRBD2. CDR3 length: 16 residues. V gave up 5 bases and J gave up 2 bases; unmatched junction bases: 9. Germline CDR1 and CDR2: MDHEN and SYDVKM. CDR3 sequence: CASSVIAGGLTYEQYF. CDR3 DNA sequence: TGTGCCAGCAGTGTAATAGCGGGGGGCCTGACCTACGAGCAGTACTTC.

This clonotype is deemed large. The chain recombines TRBV3-1 with TRBJ2-1; TRBD2 matches at 8 bases. This CDR3 spans 17 amino acids. The V and J ends lost 0 bases and 6 bases, in that order; junction bases with no gene match: 10. Germline V gene sequence: CDR1 LGHDT, CDR2 YNNKEL (reference sequence). This CDR3 is CASSQEWREAVFNEQFF. The CDR3 DNA sequence: TGTGCCAGCAGCCAAGAGTGGCGGGAGGCGGTTTTCAATGAGCAGTTCTTC.